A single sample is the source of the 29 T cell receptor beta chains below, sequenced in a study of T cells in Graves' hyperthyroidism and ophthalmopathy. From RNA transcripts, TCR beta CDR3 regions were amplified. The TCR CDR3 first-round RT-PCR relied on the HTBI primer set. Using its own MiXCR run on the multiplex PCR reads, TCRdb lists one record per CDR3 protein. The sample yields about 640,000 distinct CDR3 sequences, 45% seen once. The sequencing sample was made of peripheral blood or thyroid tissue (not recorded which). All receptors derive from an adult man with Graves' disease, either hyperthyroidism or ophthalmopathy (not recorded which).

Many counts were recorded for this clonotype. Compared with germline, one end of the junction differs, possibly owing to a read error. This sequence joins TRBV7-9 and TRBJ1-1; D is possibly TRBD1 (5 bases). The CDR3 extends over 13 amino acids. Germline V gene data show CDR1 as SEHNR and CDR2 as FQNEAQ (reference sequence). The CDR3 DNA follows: TGCGCCAGCAGCTTGAGGGGGAACACTGAAGCTTTCTTT. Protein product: CASSLRGNTEAFF.

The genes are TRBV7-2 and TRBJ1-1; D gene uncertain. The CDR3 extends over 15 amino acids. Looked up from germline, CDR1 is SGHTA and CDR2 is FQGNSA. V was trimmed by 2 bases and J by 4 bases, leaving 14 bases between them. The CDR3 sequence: CASSLWGDGGTEAFF. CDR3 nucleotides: TGTGCCAGCAGCTTATGGGGAGACGGAGGCACTGAAGCTTTCTTT.

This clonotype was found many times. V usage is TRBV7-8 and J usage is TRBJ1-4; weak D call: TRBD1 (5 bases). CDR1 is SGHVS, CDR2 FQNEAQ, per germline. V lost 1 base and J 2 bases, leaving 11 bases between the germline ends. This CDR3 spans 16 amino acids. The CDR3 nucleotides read TGTGCCAGCAGCTTAGTGGGGCAGAGGACTAATGAAAAACTGTTTTTT. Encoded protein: CASSLVGQRTNEKLFF.

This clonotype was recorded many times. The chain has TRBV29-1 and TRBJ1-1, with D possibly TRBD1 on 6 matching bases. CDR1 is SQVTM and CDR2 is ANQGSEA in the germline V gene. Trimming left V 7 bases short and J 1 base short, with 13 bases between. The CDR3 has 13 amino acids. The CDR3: CSGRQVTNTEAFF. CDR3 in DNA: TGCAGCGGTAGACAGGTGACGAACACTGAAGCTTTCTTT.

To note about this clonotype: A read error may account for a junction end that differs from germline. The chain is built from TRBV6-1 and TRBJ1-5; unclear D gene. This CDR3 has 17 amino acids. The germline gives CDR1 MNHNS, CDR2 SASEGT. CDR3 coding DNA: TGTGCCAGCAGTGATTCAAGACTCCTATCTAGCAATCAGCCCCAACATTTT. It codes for CASSDSRLLSSNQPQHF.

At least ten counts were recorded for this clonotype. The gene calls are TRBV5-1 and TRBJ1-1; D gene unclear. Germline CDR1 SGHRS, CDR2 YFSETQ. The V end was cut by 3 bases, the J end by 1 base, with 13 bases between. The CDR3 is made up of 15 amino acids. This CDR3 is CASSSADMPNTEAFF. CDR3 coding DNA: TGCGCCAGCAGCTCGGCGGATATGCCGAACACTGAAGCTTTCTTT.

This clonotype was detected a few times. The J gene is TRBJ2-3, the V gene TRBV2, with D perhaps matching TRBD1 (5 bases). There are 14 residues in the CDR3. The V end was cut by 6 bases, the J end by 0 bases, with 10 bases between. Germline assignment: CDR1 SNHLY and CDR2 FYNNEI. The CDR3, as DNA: TGTGCCAGCAGACAGGAGCCTAGCACAGATACGCAGTATTTT. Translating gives CASRQEPSTDTQYF.

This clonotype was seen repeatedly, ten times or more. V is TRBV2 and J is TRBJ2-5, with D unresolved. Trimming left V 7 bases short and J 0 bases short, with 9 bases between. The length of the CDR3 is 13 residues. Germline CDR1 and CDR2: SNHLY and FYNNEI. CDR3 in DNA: TGTGCCAGCACCCTAGAGTACCAAGAGACCCAGTACTTC. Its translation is CASTLEYQETQYF.

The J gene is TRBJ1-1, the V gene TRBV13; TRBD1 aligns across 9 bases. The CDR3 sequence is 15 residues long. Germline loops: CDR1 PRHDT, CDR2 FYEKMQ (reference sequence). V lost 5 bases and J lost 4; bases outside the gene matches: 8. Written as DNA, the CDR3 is TGTGCCAGCAGCGGCCGGGACAGGGAGGGCACTGAAGCTTTCTTT. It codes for CASSGRDREGTEAFF.

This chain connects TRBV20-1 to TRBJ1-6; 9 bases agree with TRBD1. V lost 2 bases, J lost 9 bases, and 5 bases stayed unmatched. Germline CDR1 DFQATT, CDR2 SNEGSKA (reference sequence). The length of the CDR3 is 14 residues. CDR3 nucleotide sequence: TGCAGTGCTAGACTTACAGGGGGCCCTTCACCCCTCCACTTT. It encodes CSARLTGGPSPLHF.

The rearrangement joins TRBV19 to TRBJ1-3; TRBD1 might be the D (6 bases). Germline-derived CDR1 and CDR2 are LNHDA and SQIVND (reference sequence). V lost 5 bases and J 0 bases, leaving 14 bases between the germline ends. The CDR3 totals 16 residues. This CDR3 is CASSGRTAFSGNTIYF. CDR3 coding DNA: TGTGCCAGTAGTGGGAGGACAGCATTCTCTGGAAACACCATATATTTT.

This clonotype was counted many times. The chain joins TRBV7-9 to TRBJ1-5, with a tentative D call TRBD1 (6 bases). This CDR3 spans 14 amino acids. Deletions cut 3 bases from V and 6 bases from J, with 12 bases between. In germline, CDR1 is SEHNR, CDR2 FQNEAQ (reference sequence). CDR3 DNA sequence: TGTGCCAGCAGCTTGGACAGCTTCGGTCAGCCCCAGCATTTT. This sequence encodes CASSLDSFGQPQHF.

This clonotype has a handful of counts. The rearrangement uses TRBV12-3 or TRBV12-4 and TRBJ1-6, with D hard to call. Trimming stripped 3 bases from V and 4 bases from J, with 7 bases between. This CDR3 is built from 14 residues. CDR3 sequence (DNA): TGTGCCAGCAGTTTGAGCCGTTATAATTCACCCCTCCACTTT. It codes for CASSLSRYNSPLHF.

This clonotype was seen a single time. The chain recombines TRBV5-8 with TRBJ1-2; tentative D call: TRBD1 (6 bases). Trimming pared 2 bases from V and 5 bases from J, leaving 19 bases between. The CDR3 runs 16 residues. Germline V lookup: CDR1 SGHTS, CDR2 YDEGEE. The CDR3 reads CASSFRDTSRDYGYTF. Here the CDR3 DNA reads TGTGCCAGCAGCTTCCGGGACACTTCGCGGGATTATGGCTACACCTTC. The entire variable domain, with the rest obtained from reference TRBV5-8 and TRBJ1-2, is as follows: EAGVTQSPTHLIKTRGQQATLRCSPISGHTSVYWYQQALGLGLQFLLWYDEGEERNRGNFPPRFSGRQFPNYSSELNVNALELEDSALYLCASSFRDTSRDYGYTFGSGTRLTVV.

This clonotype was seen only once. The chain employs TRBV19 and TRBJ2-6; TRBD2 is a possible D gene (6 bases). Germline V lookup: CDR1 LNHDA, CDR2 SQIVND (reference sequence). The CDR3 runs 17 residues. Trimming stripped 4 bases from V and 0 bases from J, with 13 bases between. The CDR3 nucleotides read TGTGCCAGTAGTACCTTCGAGGGAGGCTCTGGGGCCAACGTCCTGACTTTC. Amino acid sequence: CASSTFEGGSGANVLTF.

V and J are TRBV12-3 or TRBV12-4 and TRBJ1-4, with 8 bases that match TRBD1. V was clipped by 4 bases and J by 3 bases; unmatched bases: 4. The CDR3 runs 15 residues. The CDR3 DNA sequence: TGTGCCAGCAGTTCGACAGGGGCGGCTAATGAAAAACTGTTTTTT. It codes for CASSSTGAANEKLFF.

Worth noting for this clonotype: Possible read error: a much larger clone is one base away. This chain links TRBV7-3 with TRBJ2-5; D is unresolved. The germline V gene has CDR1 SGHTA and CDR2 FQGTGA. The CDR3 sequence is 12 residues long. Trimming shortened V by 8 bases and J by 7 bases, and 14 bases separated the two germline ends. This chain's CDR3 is CASGQVPSTQYF. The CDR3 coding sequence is TGTGCCAGCGGCCAAGTCCCATCGACCCAGTACTTC. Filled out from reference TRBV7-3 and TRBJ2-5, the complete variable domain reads GAGVSQTPSNKVTEKGKYVELRCDPISGHTALYWYRQSLGQGPEFLIYFQGTGAADDSGLPNDRFFAVRPEGSVSTLKIQRTERGDSAVYLCASGQVPSTQYFGPGTRLLVL.

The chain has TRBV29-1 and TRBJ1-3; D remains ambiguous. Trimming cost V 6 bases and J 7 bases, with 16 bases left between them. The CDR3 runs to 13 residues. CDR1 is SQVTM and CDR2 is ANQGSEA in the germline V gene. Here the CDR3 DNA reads TGCAGCGTCCGTCTTAGCGGACTGAACACCATATATTTT. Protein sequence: CSVRLSGLNTIYF.

CDR3 region: CASTPGTVGETQYF. In DNA form, the CDR3 reads TGCGCCAGCACGCCGGGGACGGTTGGGGAGACCCAGTACTTC. The chain links TRBV5-1 to TRBJ2-5, with D perhaps assigned TRBD1 or TRBD2 (5 bases each). Germline V gene data show CDR1 as SGHRS and CDR2 as YFSETQ. Trimming removed 6 bases from V and 5 bases from J, with 17 bases in between. The CDR3 is made up of 14 amino acids.

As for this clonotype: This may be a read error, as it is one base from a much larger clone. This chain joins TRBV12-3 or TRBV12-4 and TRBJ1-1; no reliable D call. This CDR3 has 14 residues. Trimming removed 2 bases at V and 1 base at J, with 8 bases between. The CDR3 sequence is CASSLRHRNTEAFF. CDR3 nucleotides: TGTGCCAGCAGTTTAAGACACAGGAACACTGAAGCTTTCTTT.

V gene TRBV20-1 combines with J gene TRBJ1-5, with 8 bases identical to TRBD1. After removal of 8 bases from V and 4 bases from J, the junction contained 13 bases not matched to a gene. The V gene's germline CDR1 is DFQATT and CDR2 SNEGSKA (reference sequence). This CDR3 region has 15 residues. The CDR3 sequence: CSTDSGTGSNQPQHF. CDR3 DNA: TGCAGTACCGATTCCGGGACAGGCTCTAATCAGCCCCAGCATTTT.

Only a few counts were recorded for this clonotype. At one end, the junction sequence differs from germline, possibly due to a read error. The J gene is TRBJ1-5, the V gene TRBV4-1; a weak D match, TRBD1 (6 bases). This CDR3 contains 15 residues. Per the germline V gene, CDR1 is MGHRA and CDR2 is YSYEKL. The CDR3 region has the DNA TGTGCCAGCAGCCAACTGACACAGGGAGATCAGCCCCAGCATTTT. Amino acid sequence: CASSQLTQGDQPQHF.

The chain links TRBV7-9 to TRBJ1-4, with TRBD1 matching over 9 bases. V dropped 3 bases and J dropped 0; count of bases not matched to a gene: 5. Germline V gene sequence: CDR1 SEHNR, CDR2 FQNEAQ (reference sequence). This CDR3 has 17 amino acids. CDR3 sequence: CASSFPGQGATNEKLFF. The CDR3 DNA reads TGTGCCAGCAGCTTCCCGGGACAGGGTGCAACTAATGAAAAACTGTTTTTT.

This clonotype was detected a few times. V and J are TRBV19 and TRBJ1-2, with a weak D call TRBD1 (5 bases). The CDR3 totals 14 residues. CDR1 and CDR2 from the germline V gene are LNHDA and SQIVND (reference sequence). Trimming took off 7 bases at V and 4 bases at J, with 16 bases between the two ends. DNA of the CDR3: TGTGCCAGTAAAAGGGAACAGGCCTCCTATGGCTACACCTTC. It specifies CASKREQASYGYTF. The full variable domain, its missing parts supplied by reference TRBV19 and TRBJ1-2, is DGGITQSPKYLFRKEGQNVTLSCEQNLNHDAMYWYRQDPGQGLRLIYYSQIVNDFQKGDIAEGYSVSREKKESFPLTVTSAQKNPTAFYLCASKREQASYGYTFGSGTRLTVV.

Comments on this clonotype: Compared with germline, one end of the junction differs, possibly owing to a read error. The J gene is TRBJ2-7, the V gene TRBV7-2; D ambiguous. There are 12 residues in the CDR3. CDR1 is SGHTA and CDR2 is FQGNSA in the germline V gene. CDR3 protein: CASGLSSYEQYF. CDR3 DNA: TGTGCCAGCGGCTTGAGCTCCTACGAGCAGTACTTC.

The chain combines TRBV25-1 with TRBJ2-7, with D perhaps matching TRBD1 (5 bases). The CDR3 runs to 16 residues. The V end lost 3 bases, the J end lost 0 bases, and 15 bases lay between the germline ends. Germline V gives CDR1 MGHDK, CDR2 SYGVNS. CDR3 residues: CASSDTVYRSSYEQYF. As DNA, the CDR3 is TGTGCCAGCAGTGACACGGTTTACAGGAGCTCCTACGAGCAGTACTTC.

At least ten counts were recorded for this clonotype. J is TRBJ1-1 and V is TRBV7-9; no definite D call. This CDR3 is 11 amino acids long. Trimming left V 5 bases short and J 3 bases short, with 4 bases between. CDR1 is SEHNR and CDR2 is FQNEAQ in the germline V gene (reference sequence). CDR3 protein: CASSADTEAFF. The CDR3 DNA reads TGTGCCAGCAGCGCAGACACTGAAGCTTTCTTT.

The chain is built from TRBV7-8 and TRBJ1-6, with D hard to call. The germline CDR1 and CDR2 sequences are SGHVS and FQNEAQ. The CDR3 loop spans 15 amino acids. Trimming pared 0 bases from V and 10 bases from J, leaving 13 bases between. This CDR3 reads CASSLATGLRSPLHF. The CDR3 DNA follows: TGTGCCAGCAGCTTAGCGACGGGTTTGAGATCACCCCTCCACTTT.

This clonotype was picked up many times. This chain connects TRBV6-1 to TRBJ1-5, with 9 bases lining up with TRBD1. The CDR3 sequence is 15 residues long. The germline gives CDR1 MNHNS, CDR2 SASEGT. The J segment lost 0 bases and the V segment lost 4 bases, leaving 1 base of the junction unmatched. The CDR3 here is CASSGDRVSNQPQHF. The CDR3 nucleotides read TGTGCCAGCAGTGGGGACAGGGTTAGCAATCAGCCCCAGCATTTT.